Only a few counts were recorded for the clone carrying this TCR beta chain. Antigen unknown. This entry belongs to a study of cytomegalovirus exposure and HLA in healthy donors. Study in general: Some 85 million unique TCRs, all from HLA-typed donors, were included in an early release of the data.

Use of 60 Vbeta and 13 Jbeta primers characterized the PCR. Profiling relied on immunoSEQ multiplex PCR, and the TCRdb table lists in-frame clones only, not all of them. The sample holds about 210,000 clones, under 85% seen once. General observations from the study: A later analysis by the authors found several of the most significant clusters apparently linked to common viral pathogens. Analysis was carried out at a later point, and it linked a missense DCLRE1C variant to TCR beta V- and J-gene trimming.

CDR1 SEHNR and CDR2 FQNEAQ come from the germline V gene (reference sequence). The V gene lost 6 bases and the J gene lost 5 bases, with 14 bases spanning the gap. The CDR3 is made up of 13 amino acids. The chain recombines TRBV7-9 with TRBJ2-7; D uncertain. The sequence was obtained from a woman between 45 and 60 years old in good health and CMV-seropositive. The sequenced material came from PBMCs. The CDR3 sequence: CASSMAPSNEQYF. The CDR3 DNA is TGTGCCAGCAGTATGGCCCCGTCGAACGAGCAGTACTTC.